This T cell receptor (beta chain) was recovered during a study of blood T cell repertoires in COVID-19. Germline V lookup: CDR1 SGHNT, CDR2 YYREEE (reference sequence). This CDR3 contains 14 residues. The V gene lost 3 bases and the J gene lost 11 bases, with 20 bases spanning the gap. Generated by immunoSEQ multiplex PCR, the TCRdb table keeps only in-frame clones and is missing some. Of about 130,000 clones detected, approximately 86% appear once; the ten largest clones hold 18%. This TCR was sampled from a woman aged 45-65 years who had recovered from COVID-19. The material sequenced was peripheral blood. The chain links TRBV5-4 to TRBJ1-1; D uncertain. The CDR3 loop reads CASSSRRLADGAFF. As DNA, the CDR3 is TGTGCCAGCAGCTCGCGTAGGTTGGCAGACGGGGCTTTCTTT.